A selection of T cell receptor beta chains follows, all from one sample in a study of cytomegalovirus exposure and HLA in healthy donors. Assay used: immunoSEQ multiplex PCR; TCRdb lists only in-frame clones, some missing. The sample records about 130,000 clones, about 96% being singletons. Sequenced material: PBMCs. The source of these receptors is a man younger than 35 in good health and CMV-seronegative. Each CDR3 is given with its conserved first and last residue. Fields, in order: J gene, V gene, clone size, D gene, CDR3 protein, CDR3 DNA. D genes are given only for firm matches. Clone size, where shown, is once, few, many, or a class for clones that have expanded.

j_gene: TRBJ1-1; v_gene: TRBV6-5; abundance: -; d_gene: -; CDR3aa: CASSYRGKTEAFF; CDR3nt: TGTGCCAGCAGTTACAGGGGGAAGACTGAAGCTTTCTTT
j_gene: TRBJ1-5; v_gene: TRBV6-6; abundance: -; d_gene: -; CDR3aa: CASSPDSGYQPQHF; CDR3nt: TGTGCCAGCAGTCCGGACAGTGGGTATCAGCCCCAGCATTTT
j_gene: TRBJ2-1; v_gene: TRBV4-3; abundance: -; d_gene: TRBD2; CDR3aa: CASSPYRTSKYEQFF; CDR3nt: TGCGCCAGCAGCCCGTACCGGACTAGTAAATATGAGCAGTTCTTC
j_gene: TRBJ2-7; v_gene: TRBV6-1; abundance: -; d_gene: TRBD1; CDR3aa: CASSEYPRDRGFYEQYF; CDR3nt: TGTGCCAGCAGTGAATATCCCCGGGACAGGGGATTCTACGAGCAGTACTTC
j_gene: TRBJ2-3; v_gene: TRBV5-1; abundance: -; d_gene: -; CDR3aa: CASSLDTTDTQYF; CDR3nt: TGCGCCAGCAGCTTGGACACGACAGATACGCAGTATTTT
j_gene: TRBJ2-7; v_gene: TRBV7-9; abundance: -; d_gene: TRBD2; CDR3aa: CASSLGASGGRAYEQYF; CDR3nt: TGTGCCAGCAGCTTAGGGGCTAGCGGGGGCAGGGCCTACGAGCAGTACTTC
j_gene: TRBJ1-3; v_gene: TRBV19; abundance: once; d_gene: -; CDR3aa: CASSLRGSGNTIYF; CDR3nt: TGTGCCAGTAGTCTCCGCGGCTCTGGAAACACCATATATTTT
j_gene: TRBJ2-1; v_gene: TRBV7-3; abundance: -; d_gene: -; CDR3aa: CASSTRGDPYNEQFF; CDR3nt: TGTGCCAGCAGCACCCGAGGAGATCCCTACAATGAGCAGTTCTTC
j_gene: TRBJ1-4; v_gene: TRBV7-6; abundance: -; d_gene: -; CDR3aa: CASSSTAGPPNEKLFF; CDR3nt: TGTGCCAGCAGTTCTACCGCAGGGCCGCCTAATGAAAAACTGTTTTTT
j_gene: TRBJ2-7; v_gene: TRBV9; abundance: -; d_gene: TRBD2; CDR3aa: CASSDGGGRSYEQYF; CDR3nt: TGTGCCAGCAGCGACGGGGGGGGCCGTAGCTACGAGCAGTACTTC
j_gene: TRBJ1-2; v_gene: TRBV28; abundance: -; d_gene: -; CDR3aa: CASSLSMNYGYTF; CDR3nt: TGTGCCAGCAGTTTATCTATGAACTATGGCTACACCTTC
j_gene: TRBJ2-7; v_gene: TRBV30; abundance: -; d_gene: TRBD1; CDR3aa: CACGQGAYEQYF; CDR3nt: TGTGCCTGCGGACAGGGTGCCTACGAGCAGTACTTC
j_gene: TRBJ1-1; v_gene: TRBV7-9; abundance: -; d_gene: -; CDR3aa: CASSAYNSGNTEAFF; CDR3nt: TGTGCCAGCAGCGCTTACAACTCGGGAAACACTGAAGCTTTCTTT
j_gene: TRBJ1-1; v_gene: TRBV19; abundance: -; d_gene: -; CDR3aa: CASSIARGSEAFF; CDR3nt: TGTGCCAGTAGTATAGCGCGGGGGTCTGAAGCTTTCTTT
j_gene: TRBJ2-1; v_gene: TRBV9; abundance: -; d_gene: TRBD2; CDR3aa: CASSVASIAGASYNEQFF; CDR3nt: TGTGCCAGCAGCGTAGCTTCCATAGCGGGAGCGTCCTACAATGAGCAGTTCTTC
j_gene: TRBJ2-1; v_gene: TRBV5-1; abundance: -; d_gene: -; CDR3aa: CASRQGTYGYNEQFF; CDR3nt: TGCGCCAGCAGACAAGGGACATACGGCTACAATGAGCAGTTCTTC